A selection of T cell receptor beta chains follows, all from one sample in a study of breast tumors, draining lymph nodes, adjacent tissues. A single record per CDR3 protein comes from TCRdb applying MiXCR to the multiplex PCR reads. The repertoire includes more than 85,000 distinct CDR3 sequences, roughly 20% of them detected once, and less than 1.5% sits in the top ten. Sequenced sample: axillary lymph node tissue. These receptors were taken from a female donor with breast cancer. Some clones in this sample may be carry-over from other donors' samples. CDR3s include the opening cysteine and the closing phenylalanine or tryptophan. The D gene is left open where the match is weak. A clone size is listed for some rows: how often the clone was seen (once, few, many), or a class if it is expanded.

j_call | v_call | d_call | clone_size | cdr3_aa | cdr3_nt
TRBJ2-7 | TRBV11-2 | NA | many | CASSGATYEQYF | TGTGCCAGCAGCGGGGCAACCTACGAGCAGTACTTC
TRBJ1-2 | TRBV7-9 | NA | many | CASSLELNYGYTF | TGTGCCAGCAGCTTAGAACTAAACTATGGCTACACCTTC
TRBJ2-1 | TRBV6-1 | NA | NA | CASSEGPSSYNEQFF | TGTGCCAGCAGTGAAGGGCCAAGCTCCTACAATGAGCAGTTCTTC
TRBJ2-7 | TRBV3-1 | NA | many | CASSLGGAHEQYF | TGTGCCAGCAGCCTCGGTGGGGCCCACGAGCAGTACTTC
TRBJ2-1 | TRBV3-1 | TRBD2 | few | CASSHSGGYNEQFF | TGTGCCAGCAGCCACAGCGGGGGATACAATGAGCAGTTCTTC
TRBJ2-7 | TRBV19 | TRBD1 | NA | CASSSGQRAYEQHF | TGTGCCAGTAGTTCGGGACAGCGAGCCTACGAGCAGCACTTC
TRBJ2-3 | TRBV5-1 | NA | many | CASSLAGGSGVSTDTQYF | TGCGCCAGCAGCTTGGCCGGGGGATCGGGGGTTAGCACAGATACGCAGTATTTT
TRBJ2-7 | TRBV7-9 | NA | many | CASSFPNTPGEQYF | TGTGCCAGCAGCTTCCCGAACACCCCGGGCGAGCAGTACTTC
TRBJ1-2 | TRBV5-4 | NA | many | CASSLEAAPSYGYTF | TGTGCCAGCAGCTTGGAGGCCGCACCTTCCTATGGCTACACCTTC
TRBJ1-6 | TRBV9 | NA | many | CASSTGTYNSPLHF | TGTGCCAGCAGTACAGGGACGTATAATTCACCCCTCCACTTT
TRBJ2-7 | TRBV20-1 | NA | many | CSARARGISYEQYF | TGCAGTGCTAGAGCCCGGGGGATTTCCTACGAGCAGTACTTC
TRBJ2-7 | TRBV20-1 | NA | many | CSARTGLPSSYEQYF | TGCAGTGCTAGGACCGGACTCCCGAGCTCCTACGAGCAGTACTTC
TRBJ1-3 | TRBV6-5 | TRBD1 | many | CASSLQSAGTGVGNTIYF | TGTGCCAGCAGTCTACAATCAGCCGGGACAGGGGTCGGAAACACCATATATTTT
TRBJ1-2 | TRBV9 | NA | many | CASSVTEGGYGYTF | TGTGCCAGCAGCGTAACAGAAGGCGGCTATGGCTACACCTTC
TRBJ1-3 | TRBV28 | NA | many | CASSRTVNSGNTIYF | TGTGCCAGCAGTCGGACGGTTAACTCTGGAAACACCATATATTTT
TRBJ2-7 | TRBV4-1 | TRBD2 | many | CASSQGTSGIYEQYF | TGCGCCAGCAGCCAAGGGACTAGCGGGATCTACGAGCAGTACTTC
TRBJ2-7 | TRBV2 | TRBD2 | many | CASSVQREFINEQYF | TGTGCCAGCAGTGTCCAGCGGGAGTTTATCAACGAGCAGTACTTC
TRBJ2-2 | TRBV2 | TRBD2 | few | CASSERGLAPGELFF | TGTGCCAGCAGTGAAAGGGGACTAGCCCCCGGGGAGCTGTTTTTT
TRBJ1-2 | TRBV6-1 | NA | NA | CASSEIGGGYGYTF | TGTGCCAGCAGTGAAATCGGGGGGGGTTATGGCTACACCTTC
TRBJ1-2 | TRBV18 | TRBD1 | few | CASSQDRAAYGYTF | TGTGCCAGCTCACAAGACAGGGCTGCCTATGGCTACACCTTC
TRBJ2-2 | TRBV9 | TRBD2 | many | CASSASGRAGGAGELFF | TGTGCCAGCAGCGCTAGCGGGAGGGCCGGTGGGGCCGGGGAGCTGTTTTTT
TRBJ2-5 | TRBV20-1 | NA | NA | CSARGRGETQYF | TGCAGTGCTAGAGGTCGGGGAGAGACCCAGTACTTC
TRBJ2-2 | TRBV5-1 | NA | many | CANSAGELFF | TGCGCCAATTCAGCCGGGGAGCTGTTTTTT
TRBJ2-7 | TRBV4-2 | NA | many | CASSRSQVTYEQYF | TGTGCCAGCAGCCGATCACAGGTGACCTACGAGCAGTACTTC
TRBJ2-2 | TRBV6-2/TRBV6-3 | NA | NA | CASSSLTGRRNTGELFF | TGTGCCAGCAGTTCCTTAACAGGGCGTAGGAACACCGGGGAGCTGTTTTTT
TRBJ2-2 | TRBV4-2 | NA | NA | CASSQALGTPNTGELFF | TGTGCCAGCAGCCAAGCCTTAGGGACTCCGAACACCGGGGAGCTGTTTTTT
TRBJ1-2 | TRBV6-6 | NA | many | CASSVLGKDGYTF | TGTGCCAGCAGTGTTCTAGGAAAGGATGGCTACACCTTC
TRBJ2-1 | TRBV5-6 | TRBD2 | many | CASSLRFAGANEQFF | TGTGCCAGCAGCTTGCGTTTCGCGGGAGCCAACGAGCAGTTCTTC
TRBJ2-7 | TRBV2 | NA | many | CASSGVDEQYF | TGTGCCAGCAGTGGCGTGGACGAGCAGTACTTC
TRBJ2-1 | TRBV30 | NA | few | CAWSVRAGLEQFF | TGTGCCTGGAGTGTACGCGCAGGGCTTGAGCAGTTCTTC
TRBJ2-5 | TRBV10-1 | NA | many | CASKETQYF | TGCGCCAGCAAAGAGACCCAGTACTTC
TRBJ2-3 | TRBV7-9 | TRBD1 | many | CASSQGQGDTQYF | TGTGCCAGCAGCCAAGGACAGGGCGATACGCAGTATTTT
TRBJ2-5 | TRBV6-2/TRBV6-3 | TRBD1 | many | CASRTRQGAQETQYF | TGTGCCAGCAGAACCCGACAGGGAGCCCAAGAGACCCAGTACTTC
TRBJ2-6 | TRBV9 | NA | many | CASSVGEYTGANVLTF | TGTGCCAGCAGCGTAGGAGAGTATACCGGGGCCAACGTCCTGACTTTC
TRBJ2-7 | TRBV20-1 | NA | many | CSVLQAPLSSYEQYF | TGCAGTGTCCTCCAGGCCCCCTTGTCCTCCTACGAGCAGTACTTC
TRBJ1-5 | TRBV18 | NA | NA | CASSHRDKGSNQPQHF | TGTGCCAGCTCGCACCGGGACAAGGGGAGCAATCAGCCCCAGCATTTT
TRBJ1-2 | TRBV29-1 | NA | many | CSVGSNYGYTF | TGCAGCGTTGGCAGTAACTATGGCTACACCTTC
TRBJ1-1 | TRBV5-1 | NA | NA | CASRGRRGDTEAFF | TGCGCCAGCAGGGGCAGGCGGGGGGACACTGAAGCTTTCTTT
TRBJ1-3 | TRBV12-3/TRBV12-4 | TRBD1 | many | CASSLGDRGNGNTIYF | TGTGCCAGCAGTTTAGGGGACAGGGGGAATGGAAACACCATATATTTT
TRBJ2-7 | TRBV27 | TRBD1 | many | CASSRRTGVYEQYF | TGTGCCAGCAGTCGTCGGACAGGGGTCTACGAGCAGTACTTC
TRBJ1-5 | TRBV6-1 | NA | many | CASSANLNQPQHF | TGTGCCAGCAGTGCGAATTTAAATCAGCCCCAGCATTTT
TRBJ1-2 | TRBV19 | TRBD1 | many | CASSIHPGQGAYGYTF | TGTGCCAGTAGTATTCACCCGGGACAGGGGGCCTATGGCTACACCTTC
TRBJ2-3 | TRBV7-8 | NA | NA | CVSSSPYSAGDTQYF | TGTGTCAGCAGCTCCCCGTACTCCGCGGGAGATACGCAGTATTTT
TRBJ1-6 | TRBV7-9 | NA | medium-sized | CASSQTDLNSPLHF | TGTGCCAGCAGCCAGACAGACCTAAATTCACCCCTCCACTTT
TRBJ1-4 | TRBV10-3 | NA | many | CAISESWTEKKLFF | TGTGCCATCAGTGAGTCATGGACGGAAAAAAAACTGTTTTTT
TRBJ1-1 | TRBV12-3/TRBV12-4 | NA | NA | CASSPPRGSDTEAFF | TGTGCCAGCAGTCCCCCCCGGGGGTCAGACACTGAAGCTTTCTTT
TRBJ1-2 | TRBV12-3/TRBV12-4 | NA | NA | CASRMTTGPYGYTF | TGTGCCAGCAGGATGACGACGGGACCATATGGCTACACCTTC